A selection of T cell receptor beta chains follows, all from one sample in a study of shared clonotypes between healthy human individuals. TCRdb keeps only in-frame clones here, not all; method: immunoSEQ multiplex PCR. The data show 2 million to 3 million clones, over 85% seen once. Material: naive CD4+ T cells from PBMCs. These receptor sequences come from a man aged 18 to 29 in good health. Some clones in this sample may be carry-over from other donors' samples. The CDR3 runs from the conserved cysteine through the conserved F or W. D genes are given only for firm matches. Clone size appears in some rows only: once, few, many, or a class for an expanded clone.

j_gene: TRBJ1-1; d_gene: TRBD1; abundance: NA; v_gene: TRBV11-2; CDR3aa: CASSLNYGQEPRAFF; CDR3nt: TGTGCCAGCAGCTTAAACTACGGACAGGAGCCGAGGGCTTTCTTT
j_gene: TRBJ2-3; d_gene: NA; abundance: NA; v_gene: TRBV2; CDR3aa: CASSERAADTDTQYF; CDR3nt: TGTGCCAGCAGTGAGAGGGCGGCCGACACAGATACGCAGTATTTT
j_gene: TRBJ2-7; d_gene: NA; abundance: NA; v_gene: TRBV5-1; CDR3aa: CASSLGLGAARTYEQYF; CDR3nt: TGCGCCAGCAGCTTGGGGCTTGGGGCCGCGCGCACCTACGAGCAGTACTTC
j_gene: TRBJ2-7; d_gene: NA; abundance: NA; v_gene: TRBV25-1; CDR3aa: CATSPQNYEQYF; CDR3nt: TGTGCCACCTCACCGCAGAACTACGAGCAGTACTTC
j_gene: TRBJ2-1; d_gene: NA; abundance: NA; v_gene: TRBV7-6; CDR3aa: CASSGYNEQFF; CDR3nt: TGTGCCAGCAGCGGTTACAATGAGCAGTTCTTC
j_gene: TRBJ1-1; d_gene: NA; abundance: few; v_gene: TRBV7-3; CDR3aa: CASSSGTGNTEAFF; CDR3nt: TGTGCCAGCAGCTCCGGGACGGGGAACACTGAAGCTTTCTTT
j_gene: TRBJ2-5; d_gene: TRBD2; abundance: NA; v_gene: TRBV15; CDR3aa: CATSRDLLAGSSKTQYF; CDR3nt: TGTGCCACCAGCAGAGATCTGCTAGCGGGATCGTCGAAGACCCAGTACTTC
j_gene: TRBJ2-5; d_gene: NA; abundance: NA; v_gene: TRBV4-1; CDR3aa: CASSRILSGQKETQYF; CDR3nt: TGCGCCAGCAGCCGCATCCTCTCCGGACAGAAGGAGACCCAGTACTTC
j_gene: TRBJ2-3; d_gene: NA; abundance: NA; v_gene: TRBV9; CDR3aa: CASRGGNTDTQYF; CDR3nt: TGTGCCAGCAGAGGGGGGAACACAGATACGCAGTATTTT
j_gene: TRBJ2-7; d_gene: TRBD1; abundance: NA; v_gene: TRBV30; CDR3aa: CAWSVGDRVSYEQYF; CDR3nt: TGTGCCTGGAGTGTCGGGGACAGGGTTTCCTACGAGCAGTACTTC
j_gene: TRBJ1-5; d_gene: NA; abundance: once; v_gene: TRBV18; CDR3aa: CASSPPASYSNQPQHF; CDR3nt: TGTGCCAGCTCACCACCGGCCAGCTATAGCAATCAGCCCCAGCATTTT
j_gene: TRBJ2-2; d_gene: NA; abundance: NA; v_gene: TRBV28; CDR3aa: CASRGGGSANTGELFF; CDR3nt: TGTGCCAGCAGGGGGGGCGGGAGCGCTAACACCGGGGAGCTGTTTTTT
j_gene: TRBJ1-2; d_gene: NA; abundance: NA; v_gene: TRBV7-3; CDR3aa: CASSLRSQGSGYTF; CDR3nt: TGTGCCAGCAGCTTACGATCCCAGGGGAGTGGCTACACCTTC
j_gene: TRBJ1-4; d_gene: NA; abundance: NA; v_gene: TRBV12-5; CDR3aa: CAREKETGTFPDEKLFF; CDR3nt: TGTGCTAGGGAGAAGGAGACAGGAACGTTTCCCGATGAAAAACTGTTTTTT
j_gene: TRBJ2-5; d_gene: TRBD2; abundance: NA; v_gene: TRBV4-1; CDR3aa: CASSQPGLGQETQYF; CDR3nt: TGCGCCAGCAGCCAACCTGGACTAGGACAAGAGACCCAGTACTTC
j_gene: TRBJ2-7; d_gene: NA; abundance: NA; v_gene: TRBV5-1; CDR3aa: CASSLTEGYEQYF; CDR3nt: TGCGCCAGCAGCTTGACAGAAGGCTACGAGCAGTACTTC
j_gene: TRBJ1-5; d_gene: TRBD1; abundance: once; v_gene: TRBV25-1; CDR3aa: CASSNTGVGQPQHF; CDR3nt: TGTGCCAGCAGTAATACAGGGGTGGGTCAGCCCCAGCATTTT
j_gene: TRBJ2-7; d_gene: NA; abundance: NA; v_gene: TRBV5-1; CDR3aa: CASSLAARAEPYEQYF; CDR3nt: TGCGCCAGCAGCTTGGCCGCGAGGGCCGAACCCTACGAGCAGTACTTC
j_gene: TRBJ1-4; d_gene: TRBD1; abundance: NA; v_gene: TRBV18; CDR3aa: CASSPGQAPATNEKLFF; CDR3nt: TGTGCCAGCTCACCAGGACAGGCTCCGGCAACTAATGAAAAACTGTTTTTT
j_gene: TRBJ2-7; d_gene: NA; abundance: NA; v_gene: TRBV7-2; CDR3aa: CASSPRRTGAYEQYF; CDR3nt: TGTGCCAGCAGCCCTAGGCGGACTGGGGCCTACGAGCAGTACTTC
j_gene: TRBJ1-2; d_gene: TRBD1; abundance: NA; v_gene: TRBV6-5; CDR3aa: CASRDGGQGHYGYTF; CDR3nt: TGTGCCAGCAGAGACGGGGGACAGGGCCACTATGGCTACACCTTC
j_gene: TRBJ1-2; d_gene: NA; abundance: NA; v_gene: TRBV5-1; CDR3aa: CASRIQPGEGGYTF; CDR3nt: TGCGCCAGCAGGATCCAACCCGGCGAGGGTGGCTACACCTTC
j_gene: TRBJ2-7; d_gene: NA; abundance: NA; v_gene: TRBV10-2; CDR3aa: CASRRDLSSYEQYF; CDR3nt: TGCGCCAGCAGGCGGGACTTAAGCTCCTACGAGCAGTACTTC
j_gene: TRBJ2-1; d_gene: TRBD1; abundance: NA; v_gene: TRBV6-1; CDR3aa: CASRPIGTDGDEQFF; CDR3nt: TGTGCCAGCAGACCCATAGGGACAGATGGGGATGAGCAGTTCTTC
j_gene: TRBJ2-2; d_gene: TRBD2; abundance: NA; v_gene: TRBV28; CDR3aa: CASSFRGANTGELFF; CDR3nt: TGTGCCAGCAGTTTCCGGGGGGCGAACACCGGGGAGCTGTTTTTT
j_gene: TRBJ2-4; d_gene: TRBD2; abundance: NA; v_gene: TRBV6-5; CDR3aa: CASSPGVAGFPQYF; CDR3nt: TGTGCCAGCAGCCCGGGGGTAGCGGGGTTCCCTCAGTACTTC
j_gene: TRBJ2-7; d_gene: NA; abundance: NA; v_gene: TRBV19; CDR3aa: CASSSSGHSPPYEQYF; CDR3nt: TGTGCCAGTTCGTCCTCGGGACACAGTCCTCCCTACGAGCAGTACTTC